The 14 T cell receptor beta chains presented below share a single source sample, sequenced in a study of cytomegalovirus exposure and HLA in healthy donors (dated by TCRdb to the late 2010s). To prepare the library, the immunoSEQ multiplex PCR assay was applied. The multiplex PCR relied on a mix of 60 forward primers for TCR Vbeta segments and 13 reverse primers for TCR Jbeta segments. As stored in TCRdb, this immuneACCESS dataset retains in-frame rearrangements with V and J assigned. A fraction of the clones does not appear; measured against another copy, unresolved V genes explain less than half of the discrepancy, and the remainder lacks a known reason. The sample includes over 120,000 clones, with about 73% observed a single time. Together, the top ten hold roughly 2% of the sample. Sequencing used PBMCs. These receptors were obtained from a woman aged 55-70 years in good health and CMV-seropositive.

The genes are TRBV5-1 and TRBJ1-3; a weak D match, TRBD1 (6 bases). V was trimmed by 0 bases and J by 3 bases, leaving 13 bases between them. CDR1 is SGHRS, CDR2 YFSETQ, per germline. The CDR3 consists of 16 residues. CDR3 DNA sequence: TGCGCCAGCAGCTTGGGGGCAGGGGATTATGGAAACACCATATATTTT. Protein product: CASSLGAGDYGNTIYF.

The chain recombines TRBV19 with TRBJ1-2; 9 bases fit TRBD1. The ends lost 6 bases at V and 3 bases at J; junction bases unmatched: 5. CDR1 LNHDA and CDR2 SQIVND come from the germline V gene (reference sequence). This CDR3 spans 14 amino acids. The CDR3 sequence is CASSRTGVDYGYTF. DNA of the CDR3: TGTGCCAGTAGCCGGACAGGGGTCGACTATGGCTACACCTTC. The full variable domain, its missing parts supplied by reference TRBV19 and TRBJ1-2, is DGGITQSPKYLFRKEGQNVTLSCEQNLNHDAMYWYRQDPGQGLRLIYYSQIVNDFQKGDIAEGYSVSREKKESFPLTVTSAQKNPTAFYLCASSRTGVDYGYTFGSGTRLTVV.

The genes are TRBV9 and TRBJ2-7; 9 nucleotides agree with TRBD2. This CDR3 region has 15 residues. Trimming took 0 bases from V and 4 from J; bases not matched to a gene: 5. Germline V gene data show CDR1 as SGDLS and CDR2 as YYNGEE. The CDR3 spells CASSVGSGRGYEQYF. As DNA, the CDR3 is TGTGCCAGCAGCGTAGGTAGCGGGAGAGGATACGAGCAGTACTTC.

Worth noting for this clone: Distinct nucleotide sequences in the sample also encode this CDR3. The rearrangement uses TRBV7-6 and TRBJ1-2; weak D call: TRBD1 (6 bases). V lost 6 bases to trimming and J lost 2 bases, with 10 bases between them. Germline V lookup: CDR1 SGHVS, CDR2 FNYEAQ. The CDR3 covers 13 residues. CDR3 residues: CASSPQGNYGYTF. CDR3 nucleotide sequence: TGTGCCAGCAGTCCACAGGGAAACTATGGCTACACCTTC.

This clone was recorded at least ten times. The rearrangement joins TRBV6-6 to TRBJ1-1; 7 bases map to TRBD1. The CDR3 sequence is 16 residues long. With 5 bases clipped from V and 0 bases from J, the junction kept 9 bases outside the gene matches. Germline V lookup: CDR1 MNHNY, CDR2 SVGAGI (reference sequence). Here the CDR3 DNA reads TGTGCCAGCAGTGGCGGGGACAGACTCATGAACACTGAAGCTTTCTTT. This encodes CASSGGDRLMNTEAFF.

The rearrangement uses TRBV28 and TRBJ1-2, with 10 positions matching TRBD1. The CDR3 consists of 16 residues. V lost 5 bases to trimming and J lost 4 bases; unmatched junction nucleotides: 10. Germline V CDR1 and CDR2: MDHEN, SYDVKM. The DNA of the CDR3 is TGTGCCAGCAGTCCCATCGGACAGGGGGATGCCTATGGCTACACCTTC. Its translation is CASSPIGQGDAYGYTF.

This sequence joins TRBV6-1 and TRBJ2-1, with unresolved D. Trimming shortened V by 5 bases and J by 7 bases, and 18 bases separated the two germline ends. There are 15 residues in the CDR3. Per germline, CDR1 MNHNS and CDR2 SASEGT. In DNA, the CDR3 is TGTGCCAGCAGTCCATCAAGGAGCATCCCGAATGAGCAGTTCTTC. Protein sequence: CASSPSRSIPNEQFF.

The genes are TRBV5-6 and TRBJ1-1, with D perhaps TRBD1 (5 bases). Trimming left V 4 bases short and J 0 bases short, with 13 bases between. The CDR3 is 15 amino acids. The V gene's germline CDR1 is SGHDT and CDR2 YYEEEE. CDR3 nucleotide sequence: TGTGCCAGCAGCACCGGACACCTCATGAACACTGAAGCTTTCTTT. The encoded protein is CASSTGHLMNTEAFF.

This clone was counted once. The chain employs TRBV6-5 and TRBJ1-1; D unresolved. Deletions cut 7 bases from V and 0 bases from J, with 9 bases between. The V gene's germline CDR1 is MNHEY and CDR2 SVGAGI. The CDR3 loop spans 13 amino acids. The DNA for the CDR3 is TGTGCCAGCATCGGGGTAATGAACACTGAAGCTTTCTTT. As protein: CASIGVMNTEAFF.

About this clone: This same CDR3 is encoded by further DNA sequences in the sample. The CDR3 coding sequence is TGTGCCAGCAGTGAACAATATGGCTACACCTTC. It is translated as CASSEQYGYTF. The chain is built from TRBV6-1 and TRBJ1-2; D not certain. This CDR3 contains 11 residues. V was clipped by 2 bases and J by 5 bases, with 3 bases between them. The V gene's germline CDR1 is MNHNS and CDR2 SASEGT.

The chain links TRBV4-1 to TRBJ2-7; D might be TRBD1 (5 bases). The CDR3 is 13 residues long. Trimming cost V 4 bases and J 4 bases, with 11 bases left between them. CDR1 and CDR2 (germline): MGHRA, YSYEKL. Here the CDR3 DNA reads TGCGCCAGCAGCCGAAACCAGGGTTACGAGCAGTACTTC. Amino acids: CASSRNQGYEQYF.

There are a few counts of this clone. The chain is built from TRBV19 and TRBJ1-1, with TRBD1 identical over 10 bases. With 5 bases clipped from V and 4 bases from J, the junction kept 7 bases outside the gene matches. Germline lookup yields CDR1 LNHDA and CDR2 SQIVND (reference sequence). This CDR3 is 15 amino acids long. CDR3 in amino acids: CASSLSGQGGTEAFF. CDR3 bases: TGTGCCAGTAGTCTGAGCGGACAGGGGGGCACTGAAGCTTTCTTT.

The chain is built from TRBV30 and TRBJ1-5; 7 nucleotides align to TRBD1. The junction had 8 bases not matched to a gene; V was cut back by 1 base and J by 5 bases. From germline, CDR1 is GTSNPN and CDR2 SVGIG (reference sequence). CDR3 size: 15 residues. CDR3 sequence reads: CAWSGGTAPHQPQHF. As DNA, the CDR3 is TGTGCCTGGAGTGGGGGGACAGCACCCCATCAGCCCCAGCATTTT.

This clone was seen only a few times. V and J are TRBV5-1 and TRBJ1-1; 8 nucleotides align to TRBD1. In germline, CDR1 is SGHRS, CDR2 YFSETQ. This CDR3 region has 15 residues. Trimming took 2 bases from V and 5 from J; bases not matched to a gene: 8. DNA for the CDR3: TGCGCCAGCAGCTTCAATACAGGGGGAAGTACTGAAGCTTTCTTT. Its protein product is CASSFNTGGSTEAFF.